This passage covers 17 T cell receptor beta chains from one sample sequenced in a study of Graves' ophthalmopathy and Graves' hyperthyroidism. RNA transcripts yielded amplified TCR beta CDR3 regions. First-round RT-PCR employed HTBI primers, with a second-round multiplex PCR after it. MiXCR, applied by TCRdb to the multiplex PCR reads, yields one record per CDR3 protein. Of roughly 400,000 distinct CDR3 sequences in the sample, 15% to 20% were seen once. The sequenced sample was peripheral blood. The receptor source for this set is a woman aged 18 to 35 with Graves' ophthalmopathy.

This clonotype showed up many times. V gene TRBV11-2 combines with J gene TRBJ1-2; D is uncertain. Deletions cut 0 bases from V and 2 bases from J, with 10 bases between. The length of the CDR3 is 15 residues. The germline gives CDR1 SGHAT, CDR2 FQNNGV. The CDR3 sequence is CASSLDPLGNYGYTF. CDR3 sequence (DNA): TGTGCCAGCAGCTTAGATCCTCTGGGAAACTATGGCTACACCTTC.

This clonotype has at least ten counts. J is TRBJ2-5 and V is TRBV7-3, with a possible D match to TRBD1 (6 bases). Trimming removed 5 bases from V and 1 base from J, with 14 bases in between. The germline CDR1 and CDR2 sequences are SGHTA and FQGTGA. The length of the CDR3 is 15 residues. CDR3 bases: TGTGCCAGCAGCCTGGGGGCAGGTTTCCAAGAGACCCAGTACTTC. Translating gives CASSLGAGFQETQYF.

This clonotype was observed many times. The V call is TRBV5-1, the J call TRBJ2-7, with TRBD1 matching over 10 bases. This CDR3 contains 15 residues. Germline V gene data show CDR1 as SGHRS and CDR2 as YFSETQ. With 4 bases clipped from V and 4 bases from J, the junction kept 8 bases outside the gene matches. CDR3 region: CASSTLGQGEYEQYF. The CDR3 bases are TGCGCCAGCAGCACTCTTGGACAGGGGGAGTACGAGCAGTACTTC.

This clonotype was found many times. The genes are TRBV6-5 and TRBJ1-1; no clear D gene. The CDR3 totals 13 residues. Trimming removed 4 bases at V and 3 bases at J, with 9 bases between. CDR1 is MNHEY, CDR2 SVGAGI, per germline. The CDR3 nucleotides are TGTGCCAGCAGTTCCTGGAGGGACACTGAAGCTTTCTTT. Protein product: CASSSWRDTEAFF.

The CDR3 DNA sequence: TGTGCCACCACTGGACAGGGGGGAACCGGGGAGCTGTTTTTT. Amino acid sequence: CATTGQGGTGELFF. The chain uses TRBV24-1 and TRBJ2-2, with TRBD1 matching 10 bases. Germline lookup yields CDR1 KGHDR and CDR2 SFDVKD. After removal of 8 bases from V and 5 bases from J, the junction contained 4 bases not matched to a gene. This CDR3 region has 14 residues.

This clonotype was seen repeatedly, ten times or more. The chain recombines TRBV7-2 with TRBJ2-5, with a tentative D call TRBD1 (8 bases). The CDR3 length is 13 residues. V was shortened by 5 bases and J by 5 bases, with 12 bases between the two germline ends. CDR1 and CDR2 (germline): SGHTA, FQGNSA. The CDR3 loop is CASSKQGGETQYF. The CDR3 DNA reads as TGTGCCAGCAGCAAACAGGGGGGGGAGACCCAGTACTTC.

In this sample, this clonotype turned up a few times. The rearrangement joins TRBV4-1 to TRBJ2-2, with no clear D. Trimming took 7 bases from V and 0 from J, leaving 9 bases between them. Germline loops: CDR1 MGHRA, CDR2 YSYEKL. This CDR3 spans 14 amino acids. The CDR3 loop reads CASNGRTNTGELFF. The CDR3 nucleotides are TGCGCCAGCAACGGCAGGACGAACACCGGGGAGCTGTTTTTT.

The CDR3 loop reads CASSFSRTGNNQPQHF. For the CDR3, the DNA is TGTGCCAGCAGTTTTAGCAGGACAGGGAACAATCAGCCCCAGCATTTT. The rearrangement links TRBV12-3 or TRBV12-4 to TRBJ1-5; 8 bases agree with TRBD1. The CDR3 totals 16 residues. Trimming removed 3 bases from V and 3 bases from J; junction bases left unmatched: 7.

The chain combines TRBV28 with TRBJ1-2; D may be TRBD1 (6 bases). CDR1 and CDR2 (germline): MDHEN, SYDVKM. The length of the CDR3 is 15 residues. The ends were cut back, 6 bases at V and 2 bases at J, with 16 bases in the middle. Here the CDR3 DNA reads TGTGCCAGCAGGCCCATCCAGGGGCCAAACTATGGCTACACCTTC. Its protein is CASRPIQGPNYGYTF.

V is TRBV27 and J is TRBJ1-1; tentatively, D is TRBD1 (5 bases). This CDR3 has 14 amino acids. The V end lost 8 bases, the J end lost 6 bases, and 19 bases lay between the germline ends. Germline-derived CDR1 and CDR2 are MNHEY and SMNVEV (reference sequence). CDR3 sequence (DNA): TGTGCCAGCTCAACGGCGGGGGGAAAGGCTGAAGCTTTCTTT. Translated: CASSTAGGKAEAFF.

There are many counts of this clonotype. The chain combines TRBV7-6 with TRBJ2-7; 7 nucleotides match TRBD1. Per the germline V gene, CDR1 is SGHVS and CDR2 is FNYEAQ. After removal of 5 bases from V and 2 bases from J, the junction contained 9 bases not matched to a gene. The CDR3 loop spans 15 amino acids. The CDR3 region is CASSQTLGQAYEQYF. The CDR3 bases are TGTGCCAGCAGCCAAACCCTTGGACAGGCCTACGAGCAGTACTTC.

The V gene is TRBV7-2, the J gene TRBJ1-6, with D hard to call. V dropped 6 bases and J dropped 7 bases, with 10 bases sitting between them. The CDR3 length is 13 residues. Germline assignment: CDR1 SGHTA and CDR2 FQGNSA. CDR3 in amino acids: CASRRDPNSPLHF. The CDR3 DNA follows: TGTGCCAGCAGACGGGATCCAAATTCACCCCTCCACTTT.

This clonotype showed up many times. The V and J genes are TRBV6-5 and TRBJ2-5; maybe TRBD1 (5 bases). The V end was cut by 6 bases, the J end by 2 bases, with 16 bases between. This CDR3 region has 15 residues. Germline V CDR1 and CDR2: MNHEY, SVGAGI. The CDR3 DNA sequence: TGTGCCAGCAGAGGGGATCAAGCTACTCAAGAGACCCAGTACTTC. It specifies CASRGDQATQETQYF.

This clonotype was detected many times. The chain couples TRBV12-3 or TRBV12-4 to TRBJ1-6; 10 nucleotides agree with TRBD1. The V segment lost 5 bases and the J segment 6 bases; nucleotides outside the gene matches: 7. This CDR3 has 16 residues. CDR3 sequence: CASSPTDRGPNSPLHF. The CDR3 DNA reads TGTGCCAGCAGTCCTACCGACAGGGGGCCTAATTCACCCCTCCACTTT.

This clonotype was detected many times. This chain uses TRBV3-1 with TRBJ2-7; a possible D gene is TRBD2 (6 bases). Looked up from germline, CDR1 is LGHDT and CDR2 is YNNKEL (reference sequence). Between the trimmed V and J ends, which lost 2 bases and 0 bases, there was a span of 8 bases. CDR3 length: 14 amino acids. The CDR3 bases are TGTGCCAGCAGCCAACTAGCGACCTCCTACGAGCAGTACTTC. This translates into CASSQLATSYEQYF.

This clonotype was seen at least ten times. This chain joins TRBV10-3 and TRBJ1-5; 7 nucleotides agree with TRBD1. Germline trimming cut 4 bases from V and 6 bases from J; bases unmatched to any gene: 3. Germline V gives CDR1 ENHRY, CDR2 SYGVKD. This CDR3 contains 13 residues. DNA of the CDR3: TGTGCCATCAGTGCGGCAGGGGGTCAGCCCCAGCATTTT. It specifies CAISAAGGQPQHF.

This clonotype was counted ten times or more. This chain uses TRBV13 with TRBJ2-7, with TRBD2 as a possible D gene (5 bases). The CDR3 extends over 14 amino acids. The V end lost 4 bases, the J end lost 5 bases, and 15 bases lay between the germline ends. Germline values: CDR1 PRHDT, CDR2 FYEKMQ (reference sequence). CDR3 DNA sequence: TGTGCCAGCAGCTCGACAACGCGGCGGGACGAGCAGTACTTC. It encodes CASSSTTRRDEQYF.